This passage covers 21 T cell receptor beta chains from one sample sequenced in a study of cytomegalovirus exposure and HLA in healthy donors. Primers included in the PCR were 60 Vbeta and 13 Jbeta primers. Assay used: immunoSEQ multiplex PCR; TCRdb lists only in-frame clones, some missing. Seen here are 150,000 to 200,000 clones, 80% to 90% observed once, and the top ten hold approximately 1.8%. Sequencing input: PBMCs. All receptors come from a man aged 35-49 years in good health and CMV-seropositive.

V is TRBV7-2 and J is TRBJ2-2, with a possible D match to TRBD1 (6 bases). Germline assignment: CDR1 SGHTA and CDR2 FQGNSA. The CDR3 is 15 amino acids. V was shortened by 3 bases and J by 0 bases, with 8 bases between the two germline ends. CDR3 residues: CASSFSGANTGELFF. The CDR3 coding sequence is TGTGCCAGCAGCTTCTCAGGGGCGAACACCGGGGAGCTGTTTTTT.

The chain's CDR3 is CASSLAGYEQYF. The CDR3 nucleotides read TGCGCCAGCAGCCTTGCGGGATACGAGCAGTACTTC. The J gene is TRBJ2-7, the V gene TRBV10-1; D is perhaps TRBD2 (6 bases). CDR3 length equals 12 residues. Germline values: CDR1 WNHNN, CDR2 SYGVQD (reference sequence). V was clipped by 6 bases and J by 4 bases, with 10 bases between them.

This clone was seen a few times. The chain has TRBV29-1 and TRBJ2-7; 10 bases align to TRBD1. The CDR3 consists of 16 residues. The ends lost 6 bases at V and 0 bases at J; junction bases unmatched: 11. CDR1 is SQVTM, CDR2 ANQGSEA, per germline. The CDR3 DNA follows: TGCAGCGTGGCCGGGACAGGGGTATTGGGCTCCTACGAGCAGTACTTC. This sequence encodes CSVAGTGVLGSYEQYF.

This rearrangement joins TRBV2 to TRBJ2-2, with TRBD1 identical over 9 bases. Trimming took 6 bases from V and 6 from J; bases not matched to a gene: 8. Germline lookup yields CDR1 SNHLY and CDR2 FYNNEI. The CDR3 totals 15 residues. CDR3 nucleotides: TGTGCCAGCAGGGGGGGACAGGGTCGGGCCGGGGAGCTGTTTTTT. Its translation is CASRGGQGRAGELFF. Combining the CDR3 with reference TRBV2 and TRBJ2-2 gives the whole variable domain EPEVTQTPSHQVTQMGQEVILRCVPISNHLYFYWYRQILGQKVEFLVSFYNNEISEKSEIFDDQFSVERPDGSNFTLKIRSTKLEDSAMYFCASRGGQGRAGELFFGEGSRLTVL.

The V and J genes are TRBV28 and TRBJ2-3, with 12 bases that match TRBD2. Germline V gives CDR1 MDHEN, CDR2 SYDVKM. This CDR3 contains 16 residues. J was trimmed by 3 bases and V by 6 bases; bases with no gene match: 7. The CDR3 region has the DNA TGTGCCAGCAGCCTAACTAGCGGGAGGCAGACAGATACGCAGTATTTT. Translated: CASSLTSGRQTDTQYF.

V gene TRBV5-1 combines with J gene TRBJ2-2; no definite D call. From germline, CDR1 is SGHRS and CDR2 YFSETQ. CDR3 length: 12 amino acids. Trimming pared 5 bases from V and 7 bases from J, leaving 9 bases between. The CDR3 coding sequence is TGCGCCAGCAGTCCTAATCTCGGGGAGCTGTTTTTT. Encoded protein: CASSPNLGELFF.

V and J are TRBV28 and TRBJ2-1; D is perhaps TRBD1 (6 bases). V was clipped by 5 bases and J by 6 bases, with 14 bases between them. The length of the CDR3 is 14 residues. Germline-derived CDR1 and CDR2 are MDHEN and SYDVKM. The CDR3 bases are TGTGCCAGCAGTACACCCTTACAGGGCAATGAGCAGTTCTTC. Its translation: CASSTPLQGNEQFF.

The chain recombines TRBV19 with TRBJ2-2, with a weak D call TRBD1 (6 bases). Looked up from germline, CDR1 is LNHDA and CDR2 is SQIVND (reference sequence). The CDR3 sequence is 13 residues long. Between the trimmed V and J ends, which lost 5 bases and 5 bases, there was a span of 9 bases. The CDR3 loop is CASSLTGTGELFF. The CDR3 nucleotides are TGTGCCAGTAGTCTTACAGGGACCGGGGAGCTGTTTTTT.

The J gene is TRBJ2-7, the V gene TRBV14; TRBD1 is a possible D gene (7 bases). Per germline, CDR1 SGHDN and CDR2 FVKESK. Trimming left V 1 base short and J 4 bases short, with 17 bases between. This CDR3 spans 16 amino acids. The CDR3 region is CASSQGMAGGGYEQYF. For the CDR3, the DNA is TGTGCCAGCAGCCAAGGTATGGCAGGGGGAGGATACGAGCAGTACTTC.

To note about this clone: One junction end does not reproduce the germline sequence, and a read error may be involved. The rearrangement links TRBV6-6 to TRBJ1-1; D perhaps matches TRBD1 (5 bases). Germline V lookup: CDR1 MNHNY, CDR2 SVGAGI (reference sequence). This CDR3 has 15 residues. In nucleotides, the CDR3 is TGTGCCAGCAGTGACTCGGGGGGGTCGGCCACTGAAGCTTTCTTT. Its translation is CASSDSGGSATEAFF.

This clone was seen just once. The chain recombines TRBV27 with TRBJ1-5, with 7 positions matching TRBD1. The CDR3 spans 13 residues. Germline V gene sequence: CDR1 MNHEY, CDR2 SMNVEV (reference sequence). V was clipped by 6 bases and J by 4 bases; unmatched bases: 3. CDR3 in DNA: TGTGCCAGCAGCTTGACAGGGAATCAGCCCCAGCATTTT. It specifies CASSLTGNQPQHF.

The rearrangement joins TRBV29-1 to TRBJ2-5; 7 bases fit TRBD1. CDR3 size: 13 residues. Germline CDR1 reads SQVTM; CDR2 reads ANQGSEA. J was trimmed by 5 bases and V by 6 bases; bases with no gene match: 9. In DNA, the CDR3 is TGCAGCGTGAACAGGGGAGTTGTTGAGACCCAGTACTTC. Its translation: CSVNRGVVETQYF.

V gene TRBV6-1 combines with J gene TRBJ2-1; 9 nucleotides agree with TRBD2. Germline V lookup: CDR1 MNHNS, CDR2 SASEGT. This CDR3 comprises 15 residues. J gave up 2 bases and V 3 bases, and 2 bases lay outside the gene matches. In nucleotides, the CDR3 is TGTGCCAGCAGTGATAGCGGGAGTGCCTACAATGAGCAGTTCTTC. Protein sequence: CASSDSGSAYNEQFF.

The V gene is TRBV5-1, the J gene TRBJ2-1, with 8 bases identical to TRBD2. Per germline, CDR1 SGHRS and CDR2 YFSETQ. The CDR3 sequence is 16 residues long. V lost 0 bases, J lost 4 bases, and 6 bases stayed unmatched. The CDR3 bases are TGCGCCAGCAGCTTGGAAGGGACTAGAGTTTACAATGAGCAGTTCTTC. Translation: CASSLEGTRVYNEQFF.

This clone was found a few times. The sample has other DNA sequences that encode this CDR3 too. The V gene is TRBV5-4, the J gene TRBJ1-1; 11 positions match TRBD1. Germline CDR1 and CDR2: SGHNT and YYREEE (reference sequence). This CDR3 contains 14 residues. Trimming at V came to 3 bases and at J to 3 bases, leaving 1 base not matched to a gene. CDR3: CASSWGQGDTEAFF. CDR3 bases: TGTGCCAGCAGCTGGGGACAGGGGGACACTGAAGCTTTCTTT.

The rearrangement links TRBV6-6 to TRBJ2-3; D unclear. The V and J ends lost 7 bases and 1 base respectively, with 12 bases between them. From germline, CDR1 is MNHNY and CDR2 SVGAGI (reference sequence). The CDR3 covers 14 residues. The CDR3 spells CASTIKVGTDTQYF. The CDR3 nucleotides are TGTGCCAGCACCATCAAAGTAGGCACAGATACGCAGTATTTT.

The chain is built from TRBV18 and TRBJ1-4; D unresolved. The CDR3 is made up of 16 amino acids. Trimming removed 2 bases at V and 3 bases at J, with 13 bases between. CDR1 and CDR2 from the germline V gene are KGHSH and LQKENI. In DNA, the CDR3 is TGTGCCAGCTCACCATCACGGGTAGAAGCTAATGAAAAACTGTTTTTT. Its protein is CASSPSRVEANEKLFF.

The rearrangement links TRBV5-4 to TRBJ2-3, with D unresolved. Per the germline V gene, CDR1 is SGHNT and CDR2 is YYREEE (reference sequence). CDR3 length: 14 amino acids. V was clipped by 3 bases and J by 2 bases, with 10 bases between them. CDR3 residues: CASSSPANTDTQYF. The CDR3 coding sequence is TGTGCCAGCAGCTCCCCAGCGAACACAGATACGCAGTATTTT. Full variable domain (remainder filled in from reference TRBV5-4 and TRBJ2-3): ETGVTQSPTHLIKTRGQQVTLRCSSQSGHNTVSWYQQALGQGPQFIFQYYREEENGRGNFPPRFSGLQFPNYSSELNVNALELDDSALYLCASSSPANTDTQYFGPGTRLTVL.

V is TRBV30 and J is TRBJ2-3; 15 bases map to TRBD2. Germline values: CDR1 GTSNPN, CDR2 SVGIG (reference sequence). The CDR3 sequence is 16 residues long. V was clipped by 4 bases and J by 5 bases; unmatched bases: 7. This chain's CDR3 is CAWTLGLAGGGDTQYF. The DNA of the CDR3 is TGTGCCTGGACCCTGGGACTAGCGGGAGGAGGAGATACGCAGTATTTT.

DNA for the CDR3: TGTGCCAGCAGTGAGCCAGGACATATATATGGCTACACCTTC. Residues: CASSEPGHIYGYTF. This chain uses TRBV6-1 with TRBJ1-2; maybe TRBD1 (5 bases). Trimming pared 3 bases from V and 5 bases from J, leaving 13 bases between. The CDR3 sequence is 14 residues long. Germline V gene data show CDR1 as MNHNS and CDR2 as SASEGT.

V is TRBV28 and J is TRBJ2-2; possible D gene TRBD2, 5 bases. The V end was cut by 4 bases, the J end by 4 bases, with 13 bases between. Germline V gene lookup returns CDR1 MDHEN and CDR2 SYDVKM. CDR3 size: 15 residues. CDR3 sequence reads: CASSSDFTSTGELFF. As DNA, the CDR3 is TGTGCCAGCAGTTCGGACTTTACTTCCACCGGGGAGCTGTTTTTT.